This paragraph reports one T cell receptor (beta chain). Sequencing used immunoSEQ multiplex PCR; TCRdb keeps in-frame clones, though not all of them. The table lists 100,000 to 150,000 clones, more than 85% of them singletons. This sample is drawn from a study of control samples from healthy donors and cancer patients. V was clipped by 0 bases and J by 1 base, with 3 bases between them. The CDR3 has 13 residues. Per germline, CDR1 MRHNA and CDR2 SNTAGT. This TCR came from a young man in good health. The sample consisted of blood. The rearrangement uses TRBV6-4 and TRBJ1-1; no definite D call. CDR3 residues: CASSDSENTEAFF. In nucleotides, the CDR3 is TGTGCCAGCAGTGACTCGGAGAACACTGAAGCTTTCTTT.